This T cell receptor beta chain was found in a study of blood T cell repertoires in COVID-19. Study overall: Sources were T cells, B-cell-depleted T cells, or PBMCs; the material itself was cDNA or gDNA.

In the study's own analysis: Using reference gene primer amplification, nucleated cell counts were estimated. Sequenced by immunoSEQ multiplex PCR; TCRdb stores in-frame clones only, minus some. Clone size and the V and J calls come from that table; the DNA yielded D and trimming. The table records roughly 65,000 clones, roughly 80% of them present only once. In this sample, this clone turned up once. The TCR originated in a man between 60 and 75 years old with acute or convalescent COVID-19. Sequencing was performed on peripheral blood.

In DNA, the CDR3 is TGTGCCAGCAGCCCCCCGGGACACCGGCGAGAGACCCAGTACTTC. Residues: CASSPPGHRRETQYF. The V and J genes are TRBV5-8 and TRBJ2-5, with D perhaps TRBD1 (6 bases). There are 15 residues in the CDR3. The germline gives CDR1 SGHTS, CDR2 YDEGEE. The V end was cut by 4 bases, the J end by 4 bases, with 17 bases between.